The sequence of this T cell receptor (beta chain) was determined in a study of vaccination effects on CD4 cells after COVID-19. Background on the study: Median timing of post-vaccine samples was 72 days after the second dose. Wells each received around 2 million PBMC, cultured with 9 to 10 IU/ml IL-2 and 9.5 to 10 ug/ml peptides.

Scientists isolated CD4+ T cells after a roughly ten-day culture period ended. BNT162b2 vaccine or mRNA-1273 vaccine was given to participants in two doses. Half the medium was swapped for IL-2 medium on days 3 and 7. Germline CDR1 is SGHDT and CDR2 is YYEEEE. This CDR3 is 14 amino acids long. Trimming took off 4 bases at V and 4 bases at J, with 14 bases between the two ends. Remarks on this clone: Antigen specificity is unknown.

Profiling relied on immunoSEQ multiplex PCR, and the TCRdb table lists in-frame clones only, not all of them. The data hold roughly 45,000 clones, with over 60% observed a single time. The J gene is TRBJ1-1, the V gene TRBV5-6, with unresolved D. Source: CD4+ T cells from PBMCs cultured without peptide, taken after COVID-19 vaccination. The TCR sequence derives from a human donor who received a COVID-19 vaccine. CDR3 residues: CASSPPSRATEAFF. CDR3 in DNA: TGTGCCAGCAGCCCCCCCTCGAGGGCCACTGAAGCTTTCTTT.